This T cell receptor beta chain stems from a study of T cell responses to AZD1222 COVID-19 vaccine. Method: immunoSEQ multiplex PCR; TCRdb's copy keeps in-frame clones and lacks some. This sample has about 120,000 clones, with more than 75% found just once. A word on this clone: Its antigen is unidentified.

V shed 0 bases, J shed 8 bases, and the junction held 11 bases outside the gene matches. This CDR3 has 17 amino acids. CDR1 is LNHNV and CDR2 is YYDKDF in the germline V gene (reference sequence). Overall study findings and caveats: Spike-specific TCR breadth and depth both grew after two AZD1222 doses. Donors in the cohort were predominantly white British and more often female, and clonal diversity was possibly underestimated.

The sample in question was peripheral blood, obtained on day 0 of AZD1222 vaccination. V and J are TRBV15 and TRBJ2-1; TRBD2 matches at 9 bases. The source is an adult in good health. CDR3 loop: CATSRDRLAGGRHEQFF. As DNA, the CDR3 is TGTGCCACCAGCAGAGATAGGCTGGCGGGGGGGCGGCATGAGCAGTTCTTC.